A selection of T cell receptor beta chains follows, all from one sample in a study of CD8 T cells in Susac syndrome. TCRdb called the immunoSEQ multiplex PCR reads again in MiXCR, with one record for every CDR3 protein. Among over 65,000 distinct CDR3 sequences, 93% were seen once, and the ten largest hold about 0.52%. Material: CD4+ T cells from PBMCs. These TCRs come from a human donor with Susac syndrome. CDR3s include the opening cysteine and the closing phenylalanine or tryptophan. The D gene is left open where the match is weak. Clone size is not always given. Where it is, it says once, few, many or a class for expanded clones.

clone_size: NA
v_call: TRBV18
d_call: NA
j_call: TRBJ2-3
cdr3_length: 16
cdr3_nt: TGTGCCAGCTCAACACTACCCAGGGGTAGCACAGATACGCAGTATTTT
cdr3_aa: CASSTLPRGSTDTQYF

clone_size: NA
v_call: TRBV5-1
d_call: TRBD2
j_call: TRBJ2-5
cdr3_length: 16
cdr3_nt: TGCGCCAGCAGCTTGGGGACTAGCGGGGGGAAAGAGACCCAGTACTTC
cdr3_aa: CASSLGTSGGKETQYF

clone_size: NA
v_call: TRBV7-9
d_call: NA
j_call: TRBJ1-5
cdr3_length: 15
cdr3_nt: TGTGCCAGCAGCCAGTCAGACAGTAGCAATCAGCCCCAGCATTTT
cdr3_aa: CASSQSDSSNQPQHF

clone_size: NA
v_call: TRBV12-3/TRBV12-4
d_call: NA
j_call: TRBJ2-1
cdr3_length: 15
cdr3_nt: TGTGCCAGCAGCCTAAGAGGAGGGGGGGTAAATGAGCAGTTCTTC
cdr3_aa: CASSLRGGGVNEQFF

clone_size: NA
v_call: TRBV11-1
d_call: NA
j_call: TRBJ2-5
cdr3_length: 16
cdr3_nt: TGTGCCAGCAGCTTCAGGTTAGCAGAAAAGCAAGAGACCCAGTACTTC
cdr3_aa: CASSFRLAEKQETQYF

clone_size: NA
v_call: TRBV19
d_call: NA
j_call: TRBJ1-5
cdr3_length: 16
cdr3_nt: TGTGCCAGTAGTGGCGGGGCAACCTGGAGCAATCAGCCCCAGCATTTT
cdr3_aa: CASSGGATWSNQPQHF

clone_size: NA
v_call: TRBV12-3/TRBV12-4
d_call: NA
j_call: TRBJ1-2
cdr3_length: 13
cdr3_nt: TGTGCCAGCACCCCCCGGGGGGCGAATGGCTACACCTTC
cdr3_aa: CASTPRGANGYTF

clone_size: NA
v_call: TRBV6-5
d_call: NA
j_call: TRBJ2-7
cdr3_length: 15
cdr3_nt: TGTGCCAGCAGTTACTCTGGGACCAAACCCTACGAGCAGTACTTC
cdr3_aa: CASSYSGTKPYEQYF

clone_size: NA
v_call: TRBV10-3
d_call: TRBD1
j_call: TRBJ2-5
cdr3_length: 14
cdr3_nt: TGTGCCATCAGTGGACAGGGGCCCCAAGAGACCCAGTACTTC
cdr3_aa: CAISGQGPQETQYF

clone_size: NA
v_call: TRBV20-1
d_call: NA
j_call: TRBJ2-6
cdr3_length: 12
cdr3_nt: TGCAGTGCTAGGGGTAGGGCCAACGTCCTGACTTTC
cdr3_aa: CSARGRANVLTF

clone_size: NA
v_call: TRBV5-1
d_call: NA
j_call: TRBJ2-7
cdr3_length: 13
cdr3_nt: TGCGCCAGCAGCATCGGGCTAGCCTACGAGCAGTACTTC
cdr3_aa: CASSIGLAYEQYF

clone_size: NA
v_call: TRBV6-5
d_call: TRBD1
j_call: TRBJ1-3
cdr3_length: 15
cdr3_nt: TGTGCCAGCAGTATGGGACAGGCCGGTAGGAACACCATATATTTT
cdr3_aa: CASSMGQAGRNTIYF

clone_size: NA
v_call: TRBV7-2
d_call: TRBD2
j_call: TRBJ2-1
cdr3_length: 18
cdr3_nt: TGTGCCAGCAGCTCCCGAACTAGCGGGAGCAGCTCCTACAATGAGCAGTTCTTC
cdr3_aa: CASSSRTSGSSSYNEQFF

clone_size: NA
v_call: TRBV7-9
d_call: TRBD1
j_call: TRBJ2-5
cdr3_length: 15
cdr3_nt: TGTGCCAGCAGCTTACTTGGACAGGAAGGAGAGACCCAGTACTTC
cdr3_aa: CASSLLGQEGETQYF

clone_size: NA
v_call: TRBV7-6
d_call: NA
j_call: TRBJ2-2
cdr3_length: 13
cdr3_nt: TGTGCCAGCAGCTTAAGTCAAACCGGGGAGCTGTTTTTT
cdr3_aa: CASSLSQTGELFF

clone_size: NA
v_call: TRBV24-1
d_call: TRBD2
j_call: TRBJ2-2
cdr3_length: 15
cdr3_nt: TGTGCCACCCGCCGGGGGGGGATCGACACCGGGGAGCTGTTTTTT
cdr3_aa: CATRRGGIDTGELFF

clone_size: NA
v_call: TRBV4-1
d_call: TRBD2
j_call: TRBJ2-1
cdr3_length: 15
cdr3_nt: TGCGCCAGCAGCCAAGAGTCGGGGGGGCCTCGTGAGCAGTTCTTC
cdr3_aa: CASSQESGGPREQFF

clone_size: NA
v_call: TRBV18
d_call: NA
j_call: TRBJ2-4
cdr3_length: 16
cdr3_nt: TGTGCCAGCTCACCACCGGGTTCTATAGCCAAAAACATTCAGTACTTC
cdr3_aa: CASSPPGSIAKNIQYF

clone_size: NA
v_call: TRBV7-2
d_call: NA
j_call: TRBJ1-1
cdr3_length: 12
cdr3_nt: TGTGCCAGCAGCTTAGATGTCACTGAAGCTTTCTTT
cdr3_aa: CASSLDVTEAFF

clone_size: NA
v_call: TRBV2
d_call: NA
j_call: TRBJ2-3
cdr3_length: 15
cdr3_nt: TGTGCCAGCAGTGCTAAATCGACCGACACAGATACGCAGTATTTT
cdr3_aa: CASSAKSTDTDTQYF

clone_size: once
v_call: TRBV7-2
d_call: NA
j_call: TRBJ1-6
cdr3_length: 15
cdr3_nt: TGTGCCAGCAGCTTAGGGGACAAGCCACGCTCACCCCTCCACTTT
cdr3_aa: CASSLGDKPRSPLHF

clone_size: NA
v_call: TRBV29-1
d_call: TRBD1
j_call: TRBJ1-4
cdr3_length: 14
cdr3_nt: TGCAGCGTCCGAAAGAGGGGGCTGGGTGAAAAACTGTTTTTT
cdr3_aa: CSVRKRGLGEKLFF

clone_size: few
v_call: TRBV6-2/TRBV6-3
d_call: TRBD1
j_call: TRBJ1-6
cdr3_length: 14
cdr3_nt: TGTGCCAGCAGTTACGGGACAGCTAATTCACCCCTCCACTTT
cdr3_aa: CASSYGTANSPLHF

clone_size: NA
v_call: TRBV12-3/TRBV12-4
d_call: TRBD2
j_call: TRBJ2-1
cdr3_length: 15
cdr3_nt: TGTGCCAGCAGTTTAGTACTAGCGGGATACAATGAGCAGTTCTTC
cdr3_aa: CASSLVLAGYNEQFF

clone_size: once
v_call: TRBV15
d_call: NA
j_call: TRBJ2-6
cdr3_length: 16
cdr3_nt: TGTGCCACCCGCCGTGAGGTGACACCTGGGGCCAACGTCCTGACTTTC
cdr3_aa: CATRREVTPGANVLTF

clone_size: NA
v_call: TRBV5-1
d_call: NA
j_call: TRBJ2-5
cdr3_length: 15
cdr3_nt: TGCGCCAGCAGCTTGGTAGTAGTATCCCAAGAGACCCAGTACTTC
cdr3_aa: CASSLVVVSQETQYF

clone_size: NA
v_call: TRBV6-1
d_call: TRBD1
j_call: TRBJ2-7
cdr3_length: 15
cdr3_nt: TGTGCCAGCAGTGCCGGGACAGGGGGCCGGTACGAGCAGTACTTC
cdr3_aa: CASSAGTGGRYEQYF

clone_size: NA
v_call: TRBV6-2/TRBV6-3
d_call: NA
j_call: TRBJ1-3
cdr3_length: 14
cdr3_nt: TGTGCCAGCAGTTACTCATTCTCTGGAAACACCATATATTTT
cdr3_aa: CASSYSFSGNTIYF

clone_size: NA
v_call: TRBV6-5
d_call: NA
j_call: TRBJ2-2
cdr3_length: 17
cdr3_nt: TGTGCCAGCAGTTACTTGATCCTAGCGTTCAACACCGGGGAGCTGTTTTTT
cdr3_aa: CASSYLILAFNTGELFF

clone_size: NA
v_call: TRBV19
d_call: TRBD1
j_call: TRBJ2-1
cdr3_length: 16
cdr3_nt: TGTGCCAGTAGTAGTGGGGCAGGGGGCCCCTACAATGAGCAGTTCTTC
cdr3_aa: CASSSGAGGPYNEQFF

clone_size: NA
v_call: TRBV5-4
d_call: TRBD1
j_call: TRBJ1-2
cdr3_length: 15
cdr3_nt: TGTGCCAGCAGCTTCGGACAGGGAGCTAACTATGGCTACACCTTC
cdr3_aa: CASSFGQGANYGYTF

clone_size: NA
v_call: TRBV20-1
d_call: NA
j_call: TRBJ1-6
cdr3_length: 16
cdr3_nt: TGCAGTGCTAGAGAATCTGGGCGACAGCGGAATTCACCCCTCCACTTT
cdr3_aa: CSARESGRQRNSPLHF

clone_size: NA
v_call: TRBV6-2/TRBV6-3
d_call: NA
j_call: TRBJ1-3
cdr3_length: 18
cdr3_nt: TGTGCCAGCAGTTACTCGATGGCAGACATTTTCTCTGGAAACACCATATATTTT
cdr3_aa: CASSYSMADIFSGNTIYF

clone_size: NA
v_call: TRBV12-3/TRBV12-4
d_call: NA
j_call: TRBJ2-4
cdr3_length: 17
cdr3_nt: TGTGCCAGCAGTCTTCGTCGGGATCCCCGTAGTGGAAACATTCAGTACTTC
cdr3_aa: CASSLRRDPRSGNIQYF

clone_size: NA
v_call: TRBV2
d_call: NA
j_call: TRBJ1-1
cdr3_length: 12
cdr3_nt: TGTGCCAGCGGCGGGACTCTCACTGAAGTTTTCTTT
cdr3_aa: CASGGTLTEVFF

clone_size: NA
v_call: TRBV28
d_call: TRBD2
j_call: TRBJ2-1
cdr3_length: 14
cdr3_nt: TGTGCCAGCAGTTTACTAGCGGGAGGTAATGAGCAGTTCTTC
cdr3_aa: CASSLLAGGNEQFF

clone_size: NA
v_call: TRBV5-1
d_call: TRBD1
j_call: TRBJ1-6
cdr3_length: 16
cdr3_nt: TGCGCCAGCAGCTTGGTTGGACAGGGCTTTGGTTCACCCCTCCACTTT
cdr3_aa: CASSLVGQGFGSPLHF

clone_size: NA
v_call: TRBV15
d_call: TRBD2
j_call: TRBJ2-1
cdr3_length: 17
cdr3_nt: TGTGCCACCAGCAGAGACCCTAGCGGGAGGGTCCTCAATGAGCAGTTCTTC
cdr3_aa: CATSRDPSGRVLNEQFF

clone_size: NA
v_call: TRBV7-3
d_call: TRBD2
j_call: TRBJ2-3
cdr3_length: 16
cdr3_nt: TGTGCCAGCAGCCGAGGACTAGCGGGATTTCCGGATACGCAGTATTTT
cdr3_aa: CASSRGLAGFPDTQYF

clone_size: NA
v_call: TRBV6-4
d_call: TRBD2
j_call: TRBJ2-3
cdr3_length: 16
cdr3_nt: TGTGCCAGCAGTGACTCGACTAGCGGGGGGGCAGATACGCAGTATTTT
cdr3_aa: CASSDSTSGGADTQYF

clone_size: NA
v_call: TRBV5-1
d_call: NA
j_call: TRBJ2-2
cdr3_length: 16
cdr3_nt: TGCGCCAGCAGCTTGTTGGCAGGATTGAACACCGGGGAGCTGTTTTTT
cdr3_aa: CASSLLAGLNTGELFF

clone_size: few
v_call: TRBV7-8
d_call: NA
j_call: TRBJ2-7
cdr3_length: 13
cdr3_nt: TGTGCCAGCAGCTTAGTTGGTAGGGGCGAGCAGTACTTC
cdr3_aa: CASSLVGRGEQYF

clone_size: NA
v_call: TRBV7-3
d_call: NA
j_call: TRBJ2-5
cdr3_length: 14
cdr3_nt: TGTGCCAGCAGCTTAACTCATGGGGAAGAGACCCAGTACTTC
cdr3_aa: CASSLTHGEETQYF

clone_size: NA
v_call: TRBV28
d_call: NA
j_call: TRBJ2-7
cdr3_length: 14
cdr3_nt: TGTGCCAGCAGTTCGGACATCGACTCCTACGAGCAGTACTTC
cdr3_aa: CASSSDIDSYEQYF

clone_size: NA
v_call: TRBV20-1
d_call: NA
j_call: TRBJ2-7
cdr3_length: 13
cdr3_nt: TGCAGTGCCCATGGGCAGGGCTCCTACGAGCAGTACTTC
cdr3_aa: CSAHGQGSYEQYF

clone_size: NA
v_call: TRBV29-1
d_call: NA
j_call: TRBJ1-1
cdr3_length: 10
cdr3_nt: TGCAGCGTTGTTCAAGAAGAAGCTTTCTTT
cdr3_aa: CSVVQEEAFF

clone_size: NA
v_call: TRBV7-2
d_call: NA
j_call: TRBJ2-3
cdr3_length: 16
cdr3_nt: TGTGCCAGCAGCCCCGCCTGGACAGCCGGCACAGATACGCAGTATTTT
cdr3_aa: CASSPAWTAGTDTQYF

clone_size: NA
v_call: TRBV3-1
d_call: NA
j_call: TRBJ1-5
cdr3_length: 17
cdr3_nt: TGTGCCAGCAGCCAAGGAATAGACCTAAGGCGCAATCAGCCCCAGCATTTT
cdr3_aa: CASSQGIDLRRNQPQHF